This TCR beta chain was observed in a study of blood T cell repertoires in COVID-19. Looking at the study overall: Sites across the United States, Italy and Spain contributed samples from acute and convalescent COVID-19. T cells, B-cell-depleted T cells, or PBMCs provided the cDNA or gDNA that served as material.

As originally analysed: Cell counts per sample came from amplifying reference gene primers. The data were produced by immunoSEQ multiplex PCR, yet TCRdb's version contains in-frame clones alone and is incomplete. The V and J calls and clone size come from that table; D and trimming were worked out from the DNA. The sample has 200,000 to 300,000 clones, 80% to 90% seen once; the top ten hold about 4.8%. Germline CDR1 is SGDLS and CDR2 is YYNGEE. This CDR3 contains 12 residues. V lost 6 bases, J lost 5 bases, and 11 bases lay in between. The TCR originated in a woman between 70 and 85 years old with acute or convalescent COVID-19. J is TRBJ1-1 and V is TRBV9; the D gene is possibly TRBD1 (6 bases). Sequenced: peripheral blood. In DNA form, the CDR3 reads TGTGCCAGCAACAGGGATGAGACTGAAGCTTTCTTT. This gives the protein CASNRDETEAFF. Complete variable domain (other parts from reference TRBV9 and TRBJ1-1): DSGVTQTPKHLITATGQRVTLRCSPRSGDLSVYWYQQSLDQGLQFLIQYYNGEERAKGNILERFSAQQFPDLHSELNLSSLELGDSALYFCASNRDETEAFFGQGTRLTVV.